These 30 T cell receptor beta chains originate from one sample sequenced in a study of early T cells in non-severe SARS-CoV-2 infection. TCRdb analysed the 5' RACE reads with MiXCR anew, one entry per CDR3 protein. The table includes around 94,000 distinct CDR3 sequences, 10% to 15% detected once. The specimen was whole blood. The source of these receptors is an adult who was a healthcare worker with PCR-confirmed SARS-CoV-2 infection or an uninfected control (not recorded which).

The chain recombines TRBV5-1 with TRBJ2-1, with TRBD1 identical over 7 bases. CDR1 and CDR2 (germline): SGHRS, YFSETQ. J gave up 4 bases and V 4 bases, and 8 bases lay outside the gene matches. CDR3 length: 15 residues. CDR3 amino acids: CASSPTRGQYNEQFF. CDR3 bases: TGCGCCAGCAGCCCTACCAGGGGACAGTACAATGAGCAGTTCTTC.

This chain uses TRBV27 with TRBJ1-1, with D possibly matching TRBD1 (5 bases). The CDR3 extends over 14 amino acids. With 2 bases removed from V and 3 bases from J, the gap between germline ends came to 10 bases. The germline gives CDR1 MNHEY, CDR2 SMNVEV (reference sequence). CDR3 loop: CASSLGGADTEAFF. The CDR3 bases are TGTGCCAGCAGTTTAGGAGGGGCAGACACTGAAGCTTTCTTT.

This chain connects TRBV7-8 to TRBJ1-2; D is unclear. The CDR3 has 12 residues. Trimming removed 6 bases from V and 5 bases from J, with 10 bases in between. From germline, CDR1 is SGHVS and CDR2 FQNEAQ. Here the CDR3 DNA reads TGTGCCAGCAGGGGAGCTTTTTATGGCTACACCTTC. This encodes CASRGAFYGYTF.

The DNA for the CDR3 is TGCAGCGTTGGGCCAGGTCGAAGCACAGATACGCAGTATTTT. It specifies CSVGPGRSTDTQYF. This chain connects TRBV29-1 to TRBJ2-3; no clear D gene. Germline V CDR1 and CDR2: SQVTM, ANQGSEA. The CDR3 is 14 residues long. V was cut by 4 bases and J by 0 bases, with 11 bases left in between.

This clonotype was observed many times. The V call is TRBV28, the J call TRBJ1-2; D call uncertain. Germline assignment: CDR1 MDHEN and CDR2 SYDVKM. This CDR3 has 13 residues. V lost 6 bases to trimming and J lost 6 bases, with 14 bases between them. The CDR3 sequence: CASSPDTVHGYTF. The CDR3 bases are TGTGCCAGCAGCCCAGACACCGTGCATGGCTACACCTTC.

This clonotype was found many times. The chain links TRBV5-4 to TRBJ1-1; 7 nucleotides agree with TRBD1. The germline gives CDR1 SGHNT, CDR2 YYREEE (reference sequence). Trimming cost V 5 bases and J 3 bases; bases outside gene matches: 7. The CDR3 covers 14 residues. CDR3 DNA sequence: TGTGCCAGCAGACCCGACAGGGCCGACACTGAAGCTTTCTTT. Translating gives CASRPDRADTEAFF.

This clonotype was picked up many times. The chain recombines TRBV29-1 with TRBJ2-3; 12 positions match TRBD2. Germline V gives CDR1 SQVTM, CDR2 ANQGSEA. CDR3 length: 14 residues. V was clipped by 6 bases and J by 5 bases; unmatched bases: 6. CDR3 bases: TGCAGCGTGGAGCCGGGACTAGCGGGAGATACGCAGTATTTT. It yields the protein CSVEPGLAGDTQYF.

The V call is TRBV7-9, the J call TRBJ2-7; no clear D gene. The CDR3 contains 14 residues. V was shortened by 1 base and J by 5 bases, with 12 bases between the two germline ends. Germline V gene sequence: CDR1 SEHNR, CDR2 FQNEAQ (reference sequence). CDR3 residues: CASSLDAGNHEQYF. In nucleotides, the CDR3 is TGTGCCAGCAGCTTAGACGCCGGTAACCACGAGCAGTACTTC.

This clonotype was counted only a few times. The chain couples TRBV29-1 to TRBJ2-1; D unclear. CDR1 and CDR2 from the germline V gene are SQVTM and ANQGSEA. Trimming took off 5 bases at V and 5 bases at J, with 10 bases between the two ends. This CDR3 spans 12 amino acids. The CDR3 spells CSVRLAHNEQFF. CDR3 coding DNA: TGCAGCGTTCGACTCGCCCACAATGAGCAGTTCTTC.

This clonotype was counted between two and nine times. The chain employs TRBV5-1 and TRBJ1-2; 8 bases align to TRBD1. After removal of 2 bases from V and 8 bases from J, the junction contained 11 bases not matched to a gene. Per germline, CDR1 SGHRS and CDR2 YFSETQ. CDR3 length equals 15 residues. CDR3 protein: CASSFRTGQPSGYTF. In DNA form, the CDR3 reads TGCGCCAGCAGCTTCCGGACAGGGCAACCTTCGGGCTACACCTTC.

This clonotype was found many times. This chain links TRBV11-2 with TRBJ2-7; 9 bases agree with TRBD2. CDR1 SGHAT and CDR2 FQNNGV come from the germline V gene. After removal of 5 bases from V and 3 bases from J, the junction contained 8 bases not matched to a gene. The CDR3 is 15 amino acids. This CDR3 is CASSATSGPFYEQYF. DNA of the CDR3: TGTGCCAGCAGCGCCACTAGCGGGCCCTTCTACGAGCAGTACTTC.

At least ten counts were recorded for this clonotype. The gene calls are TRBV19 and TRBJ2-6, with D possibly TRBD1 on 5 matching bases. Germline-derived CDR1 and CDR2 are LNHDA and SQIVND (reference sequence). The germline V and J ends were trimmed by 3 bases and 6 bases, with 6 bases remaining between them. The length of the CDR3 is 13 residues. The CDR3 coding sequence is TGTGCCAGTAGTATTGGGGCGGCCAACGTCCTGACTTTC. The encoded protein is CASSIGAANVLTF.

The sample holds a few counts of this clonotype. The chain joins TRBV11-2 to TRBJ2-7; the match to TRBD1 covers 9 bases. The CDR3 consists of 15 residues. Germline-derived CDR1 and CDR2 are SGHAT and FQNNGV. The V and J ends lost 5 bases and 7 bases, in that order; junction bases with no gene match: 12. CDR3 sequence reads: CASSPRGQGPVEQYF. CDR3 bases: TGTGCCAGCAGCCCAAGGGGACAGGGCCCGGTAGAGCAGTACTTC.

There are a few counts of this clonotype. V usage is TRBV11-2 and J usage is TRBJ2-2; D perhaps matches TRBD1 (5 bases). CDR3 length equals 20 residues. CDR1 is SGHAT, CDR2 FQNNGV, per germline. V was cut by 5 bases and J by 6 bases, with 31 bases left in between. CDR3: CASSQGRYRSGRPVPGELFF. The CDR3 DNA reads as TGTGCCAGCAGCCAAGGCAGATACCGATCAGGGCGGCCGGTTCCCGGGGAGCTGTTTTTT.

The gene calls are TRBV24-1 and TRBJ1-1; D gene unclear. Germline values: CDR1 KGHDR, CDR2 SFDVKD. The V gene lost 6 bases and the J gene lost 0 bases, with 13 bases spanning the gap. The CDR3 loop spans 15 amino acids. The CDR3 DNA follows: TGTGCCACCAGTTCAAACAATCGGGTGAACACTGAAGCTTTCTTT. This encodes CATSSNNRVNTEAFF.

V usage is TRBV13 and J usage is TRBJ2-7; D possibly corresponds to TRBD1 (6 bases). Trimming removed 6 bases from V and 2 bases from J, with 11 bases in between. Germline CDR1 reads PRHDT; CDR2 reads FYEKMQ (reference sequence). The CDR3 is 13 residues long. In DNA, the CDR3 is TGTGCCAGCAGTCCGGACAGTGCCTACGAGCAGTACTTC. It encodes CASSPDSAYEQYF.

The V call is TRBV28, the J call TRBJ2-1; D is unclear. V was pared by 2 bases and J by 7 bases, with 9 bases between. This CDR3 contains 13 residues. From germline, CDR1 is MDHEN and CDR2 SYDVKM. CDR3: CASSLGYRNEQFF. For the CDR3, the DNA is TGTGCCAGCAGTTTAGGGTATCGGAATGAGCAGTTCTTC.

This clonotype was picked up a small number of times. The V gene is TRBV28, the J gene TRBJ2-1, with D perhaps assigned TRBD1 or TRBD2 (5 bases each). From germline, CDR1 is MDHEN and CDR2 SYDVKM. Trimming shortened V by 6 bases and J by 2 bases, and 17 bases separated the two germline ends. This CDR3 spans 16 amino acids. The CDR3 DNA reads TGTGCCAGCAGCAACCACCCCGGGACCCCCTACAATGAGCAGTTCTTC. Translated, it gives CASSNHPGTPYNEQFF.

This clonotype appeared a few times. The chain couples TRBV4-1 to TRBJ2-1; 8 bases line up with TRBD1. V was pared by 0 bases and J by 4 bases, with 8 bases of the junction left unmatched. Germline V gene lookup returns CDR1 MGHRA and CDR2 YSYEKL. CDR3 length: 17 residues. The CDR3 sequence is CASSQDRKTGVYNEQFF. DNA of the CDR3: TGCGCCAGCAGCCAAGATAGGAAGACAGGGGTTTACAATGAGCAGTTCTTC.

This clonotype has just a few counts. This CDR3 is CSVDSTDTQYF. The CDR3 DNA sequence: TGCAGCGTTGACAGCACAGATACGCAGTATTTT. The chain couples TRBV29-1 to TRBJ2-3; D gene ambiguous. The CDR3 runs 11 residues. Germline V gene sequence: CDR1 SQVTM, CDR2 ANQGSEA. V lost 3 bases to trimming and J lost 0 bases, with 1 base between them.

This chain uses TRBV12-3 or TRBV12-4 with TRBJ2-2, with D maybe TRBD1 (6 bases). V lost 7 bases and J lost 7, with 13 bases in between. CDR3 length: 13 residues. The CDR3: CASIRQAGGELFF. For the CDR3, the DNA is TGTGCCAGCATCCGACAGGCTGGCGGGGAGCTGTTTTTT.

The chain couples TRBV6-6 to TRBJ1-5; D gene unclear. V lost 10 bases and J 0 bases, leaving 16 bases between the germline ends. The V gene's germline CDR1 is MNHNY and CDR2 SVGAGI (reference sequence). The CDR3 loop spans 15 amino acids. CDR3 in DNA: TGTGCCACCCTTGAGGGAATCCATAGCAATCAGCCCCAGCATTTT. Protein product: CATLEGIHSNQPQHF.

This chain joins TRBV29-1 and TRBJ2-1; 7 bases agree with TRBD2. This CDR3 spans 15 amino acids. Germline loops: CDR1 SQVTM, CDR2 ANQGSEA. Losses at the gene ends were 4 bases for V and 8 bases for J; bases not matched to a gene: 14. The CDR3 is CSVGRTGGRWDEQFF. Here the CDR3 DNA reads TGCAGCGTTGGCCGAACGGGAGGCCGGTGGGATGAGCAGTTCTTC.

As DNA, the CDR3 is TGTGCCAGCAGTCCACGAACCCACACCCCGGAGCCCCAGCATTTT. It is translated as CASSPRTHTPEPQHF. V usage is TRBV6-1 and J usage is TRBJ1-5; D is ambiguous. Deletions cut 5 bases from V and 8 bases from J, with 19 bases between. The CDR3 is made up of 15 amino acids. Per germline, CDR1 MNHNS and CDR2 SASEGT.

The genes are TRBV2 and TRBJ2-1, with TRBD2 matching 9 bases. The CDR3 covers 13 residues. V shed 6 bases and J 6 bases; nucleotides not matched to a gene: 3. Germline CDR1 is SNHLY and CDR2 is FYNNEI. In DNA, the CDR3 is TGTGCCAGCAGCCTAGCGGGGTTCAATGAGCAGTTCTTC. Amino acid sequence: CASSLAGFNEQFF. Looking up the rest from reference TRBV2 and TRBJ2-1 gives the full variable domain: EPEVTQTPSHQVTQMGQEVILRCVPISNHLYFYWYRQILGQKVEFLVSFYNNEISEKSEIFDDQFSVERPDGSNFTLKIRSTKLEDSAMYFCASSLAGFNEQFFGPGTRLTVL.

V is TRBV5-5 and J is TRBJ2-3, with D possibly matching TRBD2 (5 bases). This CDR3 contains 16 residues. V lost 0 bases and J lost 2, with 13 bases in between. CDR1 is SGHKS, CDR2 YYEKEE, per germline (reference sequence). DNA of the CDR3: TGTGCCAGCAGCTTGGAAGTGTCTAGCCCCACAGATACGCAGTATTTT. It specifies CASSLEVSSPTDTQYF.

This clonotype was found many times. V usage is TRBV7-2 and J usage is TRBJ2-7, with no clear D. Per germline, CDR1 SGHTA and CDR2 FQGNSA. Trimming cost V 2 bases and J 2 bases, with 10 bases left between them. The CDR3 runs to 14 residues. CDR3 coding DNA: TGTGCCAGCAGCTTACGTGCGCGGACCTACGAGCAGTACTTC. Encoded protein: CASSLRARTYEQYF. The full variable domain, its missing parts supplied by reference TRBV7-2 and TRBJ2-7, is GAGVSQSPSNKVTEKGKDVELRCDPISGHTALYWYRQSLGQGLEFLIYFQGNSAPDKSGLPSDRFSAERTGGSVSTLTIQRTQQEDSAVYLCASSLRARTYEQYFGPGTRLTVT.

This clonotype has just a few counts. The rearrangement uses TRBV12-3 or TRBV12-4 and TRBJ2-5; no firm D call. The CDR3 consists of 12 residues. Trimming stripped 5 bases from V and 5 bases from J, with 9 bases between. DNA for the CDR3: TGTGCCAGCAGTACTTTGAGGGAGACCCAGTACTTC. Protein product: CASSTLRETQYF.

In this sample, this clonotype turned up a few times. The V call is TRBV29-1, the J call TRBJ2-3; the match to TRBD2 covers 9 bases. The CDR3 extends over 16 amino acids. The junction had 13 bases not matched to a gene; V was cut back by 6 bases and J by 3 bases. Germline lookup yields CDR1 SQVTM and CDR2 ANQGSEA. CDR3 in amino acids: CSVGGYSGRITDTQYF. The CDR3 coding sequence is TGCAGCGTCGGGGGATATAGCGGGAGAATTACAGATACGCAGTATTTT.

The chain links TRBV6-1 to TRBJ2-5, with 12 bases lining up with TRBD2. Germline V gene sequence: CDR1 MNHNS, CDR2 SASEGT. The ends lost 8 bases at V and 4 bases at J; junction bases unmatched: 11. The CDR3 runs 16 residues. This CDR3 is CASREAPGLAGETQYF. Here the CDR3 DNA reads TGTGCCAGCCGGGAAGCGCCGGGACTAGCGGGAGAGACCCAGTACTTC.